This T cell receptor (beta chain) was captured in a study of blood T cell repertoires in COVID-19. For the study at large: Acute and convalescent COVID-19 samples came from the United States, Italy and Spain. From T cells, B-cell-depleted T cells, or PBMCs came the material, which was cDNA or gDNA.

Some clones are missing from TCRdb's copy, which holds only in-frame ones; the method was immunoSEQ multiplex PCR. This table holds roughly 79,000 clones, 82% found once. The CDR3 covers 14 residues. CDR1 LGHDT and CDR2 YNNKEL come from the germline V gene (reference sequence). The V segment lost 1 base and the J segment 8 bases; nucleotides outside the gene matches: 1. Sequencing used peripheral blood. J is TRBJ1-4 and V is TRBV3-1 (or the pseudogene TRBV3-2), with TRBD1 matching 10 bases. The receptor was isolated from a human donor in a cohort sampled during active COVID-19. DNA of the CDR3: TGTGCCAGCAGCCAAGGGACAGGGGGGGAAAAACTGTTTTTT. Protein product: CASSQGTGGEKLFF.